What follows are 25 T cell receptor beta chains derived from one specimen sequenced in a study of cytomegalovirus exposure and HLA in healthy donors (dated by TCRdb to 2017 to 2019). The library was made by the immunoSEQ multiplex PCR assay. Imported from immuneACCESS, the table was reduced by TCRdb to in-frame sequences with V and J called. These copies leave out some clones; in studies compared against another copy, an unresolved V gene accounts for under half, and the cause of the remainder is not known. This sample is represented by 65,000 or so clones; roughly 94% of them were singletons. The ten largest clonotypes hold 4.4% of the sample. The sequenced sample was PBMCs. Receptors were obtained from a man in his late teens or twenties in good health and CMV-seropositive.

The chain joins TRBV7-9 to TRBJ2-3; the match to TRBD1 covers 9 bases. After removal of 4 bases from V and 2 bases from J, the junction contained 10 bases not matched to a gene. CDR3 length equals 17 residues. Germline V gives CDR1 SEHNR, CDR2 FQNEAQ (reference sequence). The CDR3 bases are TGTGCCAGCAGCTCTTTCAGACAGGGGGATGACACAGATACGCAGTATTTT. Translated, it gives CASSSFRQGDDTDTQYF. Full variable domain (missing parts from reference TRBV7-9 and TRBJ2-3): DTGVSQNPRHKITKRGQNVTFRCDPISEHNRLYWYRQTLGQGPEFLTYFQNEAQLEKSRLLSDRFSAERPKGSFSTLEIQRTEQGDSAMYLCASSSFRQGDDTDTQYFGPGTRLTVL.

The V call is TRBV7-8, the J call TRBJ1-5; 9 bases map to TRBD1. Germline loops: CDR1 SGHVS, CDR2 FQNEAQ. The CDR3 runs 16 residues. V shed 5 bases, J shed 6 bases, and the junction held 11 bases outside the gene matches. The CDR3, as DNA: TGTGCCAGCAGCCCCCGGAGGACAGGGGCGGGTCAGCCCCAGCATTTT. Its protein product is CASSPRRTGAGQPQHF. Full variable domain (outside the CDR3, taken from reference TRBV7-8 and TRBJ1-5): GAGVSQSPRYKVAKRGQDVALRCDPISGHVSLFWYQQALGQGPEFLTYFQNEAQLDKSGLPSDRFFAERPEGSVSTLKIQRTQQEDSAVYLCASSPRRTGAGQPQHFGDGTRLSIL.

The chain is built from TRBV28 and TRBJ2-1; D may be TRBD2 (6 bases). Germline CDR1 is MDHEN and CDR2 is SYDVKM. The germline V and J ends were trimmed by 3 bases and 2 bases, with 14 bases remaining between them. The CDR3 is made up of 16 amino acids. CDR3 DNA: TGTGCCAGCAGTTTTTTCGGCGGGGAGCCCTACAATGAGCAGTTCTTC. Protein sequence: CASSFFGGEPYNEQFF. Full variable domain (outside the CDR3, taken from reference TRBV28 and TRBJ2-1): DVKVTQSSRYLVKRTGEKVFLECVQDMDHENMFWYRQDPGLGLRLIYFSYDVKMKEKGDIPEGYSVSREKKERFSLILESASTNQTSMYLCASSFFGGEPYNEQFFGPGTRLTVL.

The table lists this clone with a count of one. The chain employs TRBV9 and TRBJ2-3, with 12 positions matching TRBD2. CDR1 and CDR2 (germline): SGDLS, YYNGEE. V lost 4 bases, J lost 3 bases, and 9 bases stayed unmatched. The CDR3 has 17 residues. The CDR3 is CASSPRTSGEGTDTQYF. The CDR3 region has the DNA TGTGCCAGCAGCCCAAGGACTAGCGGGGAGGGGACAGATACGCAGTATTTT. Filled out from reference TRBV9 and TRBJ2-3, the complete variable domain reads DSGVTQTPKHLITATGQRVTLRCSPRSGDLSVYWYQQSLDQGLQFLIQYYNGEERAKGNILERFSAQQFPDLHSELNLSSLELGDSALYFCASSPRTSGEGTDTQYFGPGTRLTVL.

CDR3 residues: CASSLVIRTGDIRITDTQYF. DNA for the CDR3: TGCGCCAGCAGCTTGGTGATCAGGACAGGCGACATCCGTATCACAGATACGCAGTATTTT. The chain has TRBV5-1 and TRBJ2-3; TRBD1 matches at 7 bases. CDR3 size: 20 residues. Germline loops: CDR1 SGHRS, CDR2 YFSETQ. V gave up 0 bases and J gave up 2 bases; unmatched junction bases: 18.

The chain employs TRBV20-1 and TRBJ2-7; D possibly corresponds to TRBD1 (6 bases). Trimming pared 4 bases from V and 7 bases from J, leaving 11 bases between. The CDR3 is 11 residues long. The V gene's germline CDR1 is DFQATT and CDR2 SNEGSKA (reference sequence). CDR3 in amino acids: CSATRTAEQYF. The CDR3 nucleotides are TGCAGTGCTACCAGGACAGCGGAGCAGTACTTC.

The rearrangement joins TRBV7-9 to TRBJ1-2; weak D call: TRBD1 (6 bases). Trimming cost V 11 bases and J 7 bases, with 14 bases left between them. The length of the CDR3 is 11 residues. Germline V gene data show CDR1 as SEHNR and CDR2 as FQNEAQ (reference sequence). CDR3 loop: CALAQGGGYTF. Here the CDR3 DNA reads TGTGCCTTGGCGCAAGGGGGTGGCTACACCTTC.

The rearrangement uses TRBV10-1 and TRBJ2-3; 7 bases agree with TRBD2. This CDR3 is built from 13 residues. The junction had 5 bases not matched to a gene; V was cut back by 8 bases and J by 3 bases. CDR1 WNHNN and CDR2 SYGVQD come from the germline V gene (reference sequence). The CDR3 is CASRAGATDTQYF. CDR3 bases: TGCGCCAGCCGCGCGGGAGCAACAGATACGCAGTATTTT.

The chain is built from TRBV30 and TRBJ2-7; 11 nucleotides match TRBD2. There are 17 residues in the CDR3. V shed 2 bases, J shed 2 bases, and the junction held 11 bases outside the gene matches. The germline gives CDR1 GTSNPN, CDR2 SVGIG (reference sequence). The DNA of the CDR3 is TGTGCCTGGAGTAATCGTCCGGGGACTAGCGGAGCCTACGAGCAGTACTTC. This gives the protein CAWSNRPGTSGAYEQYF.

The chain couples TRBV10-3 to TRBJ2-7, with TRBD1 matching 9 bases. Germline-derived CDR1 and CDR2 are ENHRY and SYGVKD. J lost 3 bases, V lost 5 bases, and 2 bases had no gene match. The CDR3 length is 13 residues. CDR3 sequence (DNA): TGTGCCATCAGTCCGACAGGGGGCTACGAGCAGTACTTC. Its protein is CAISPTGGYEQYF.

The V and J genes are TRBV5-4 and TRBJ2-2; D perhaps matches TRBD2 (5 bases). V lost 0 bases and J lost 8, with 29 bases in between. CDR3 size: 20 residues. Germline V gene data show CDR1 as SGHNT and CDR2 as YYREEE (reference sequence). The CDR3 spells CASSLGLLASDSLAPGELFF. CDR3 nucleotides: TGTGCCAGCAGCTTGGGCCTTTTGGCGAGTGATAGCCTAGCCCCGGGGGAGCTGTTTTTT. Full variable domain (remainder filled in from reference TRBV5-4 and TRBJ2-2): ETGVTQSPTHLIKTRGQQVTLRCSSQSGHNTVSWYQQALGQGPQFIFQYYREEENGRGNFPPRFSGLQFPNYSSELNVNALELDDSALYLCASSLGLLASDSLAPGELFFGEGSRLTVL.

The V gene is TRBV19, the J gene TRBJ1-1; 11 nucleotides agree with TRBD1. Germline lookup yields CDR1 LNHDA and CDR2 SQIVND (reference sequence). This CDR3 spans 15 amino acids. Trimming removed 2 bases from V and 6 bases from J; junction bases left unmatched: 5. CDR3 loop: CASSIMGQGDPEAFF. For the CDR3, the DNA is TGTGCCAGTAGTATAATGGGACAGGGGGATCCTGAAGCTTTCTTT.

CDR3: CASRGLASTGELFF. As DNA, the CDR3 is TGTGCCAGCAGGGGGCTAGCGAGCACCGGGGAGCTGTTTTTT. The chain is built from TRBV9 and TRBJ2-2; maybe TRBD2 (6 bases). The ends were cut back, 5 bases at V and 4 bases at J, with 12 bases in the middle. This CDR3 has 14 residues. In germline, CDR1 is SGDLS, CDR2 YYNGEE.

The V gene is TRBV7-9, the J gene TRBJ1-2, with D possibly TRBD1 on 5 matching bases. The CDR3 covers 15 residues. Trimming shortened V by 1 base and J by 0 bases, and 9 bases separated the two germline ends. Germline CDR1 is SEHNR and CDR2 is FQNEAQ (reference sequence). The CDR3 DNA follows: TGTGCCAGCAGCTTAGTGGCAGGGACTAACTATGGCTACACCTTC. Protein sequence: CASSLVAGTNYGYTF.

The rearrangement joins TRBV7-9 to TRBJ2-1, with TRBD1 as a possible D gene (5 bases). This CDR3 spans 14 amino acids. Germline-derived CDR1 and CDR2 are SEHNR and FQNEAQ (reference sequence). Trimming stripped 2 bases from V and 5 bases from J, with 10 bases between. CDR3 in amino acids: CASSLFKGNNEQFF. DNA for the CDR3: TGTGCCAGCAGCTTATTCAAGGGGAACAATGAGCAGTTCTTC.

The chain is built from TRBV4-2 and TRBJ2-1, with a possible D match to TRBD1 (6 bases). Germline CDR1 reads LGHNA; CDR2 reads YNFKEQ. This CDR3 has 16 amino acids. V lost 0 bases and J 0 bases, leaving 9 bases between the germline ends. CDR3 coding DNA: TGTGCCAGCAGCCAAGAGCGACAGGTCTCCTACAATGAGCAGTTCTTC. Amino acids: CASSQERQVSYNEQFF.

The rearrangement links TRBV19 to TRBJ1-2, with TRBD1 matching over 7 bases. This CDR3 is 15 amino acids long. CDR1 and CDR2 (germline): LNHDA, SQIVND (reference sequence). The junction had 15 bases not matched to a gene; V was cut back by 7 bases and J by 7 bases. The CDR3 region has the DNA TGTGCCAGTACAGGACAGGCCCTACCGTGGGCTGGCTACACCTTC. Amino acids: CASTGQALPWAGYTF.

This chain's CDR3 is CASSTEPSGSSYEQFF. The CDR3 DNA follows: TGCGCCAGCAGCACCGAACCTAGCGGGAGTAGCTATGAGCAGTTCTTC. The V call is TRBV5-1, the J call TRBJ2-1; 10 nucleotides line up with TRBD2. The ends lost 4 bases at V and 8 bases at J; junction bases unmatched: 12. The CDR3 extends over 16 amino acids. Germline values: CDR1 SGHRS, CDR2 YFSETQ. The full variable domain, rest sourced from reference TRBV5-1 and TRBJ2-1, is KAGVTQTPRYLIKTRGQQVTLSCSPISGHRSVSWYQQTPGQGLQFLFEYFSETQRNKGNFPGRFSGRQFSNSRSEMNVSTLELGDSALYLCASSTEPSGSSYEQFFGPGTRLTVL.

The chain is built from TRBV28 and TRBJ2-1, with D perhaps TRBD1 (5 bases). Germline V gene lookup returns CDR1 MDHEN and CDR2 SYDVKM. The CDR3 is made up of 12 amino acids. Trimming removed 5 bases at V and 9 bases at J, with 11 bases between. CDR3 residues: CASSTSGFEQFF. CDR3 DNA sequence: TGTGCCAGCAGTACCTCAGGGTTTGAGCAGTTCTTC.

V gene TRBV27 combines with J gene TRBJ1-6; D remains unclear. V was shortened by 0 bases and J by 0 bases, with 15 bases between the two germline ends. Germline V CDR1 and CDR2: MNHEY, SMNVEV (reference sequence). The CDR3 runs 19 residues. Written as DNA, the CDR3 is TGTGCCAGCAGTTTATCAGGTTTGGGCCCGCACTCCTATAATTCACCCCTCCACTTT. Amino acid sequence: CASSLSGLGPHSYNSPLHF.

V usage is TRBV10-3 and J usage is TRBJ1-2, with 8 bases identical to TRBD1. CDR3 length: 12 amino acids. Germline assignment: CDR1 ENHRY and CDR2 SYGVKD. Unmatched junction bases numbered 6, after V lost 10 bases and J lost 5 bases. CDR3 loop: CATGTGEYGYTF. In nucleotides, the CDR3 is TGTGCCACCGGGACAGGCGAATATGGCTACACCTTC.

V and J are TRBV19 and TRBJ2-5; D might be TRBD2 (7 bases). This CDR3 spans 16 amino acids. The germline V gene has CDR1 LNHDA and CDR2 SQIVND (reference sequence). Trimming left V 4 bases short and J 2 bases short, with 17 bases between. The CDR3 nucleotides are TGTGCCAGTAGTAGTGTGGGGGGGCCAGTACAAGAGACCCAGTACTTC. Its translation is CASSSVGGPVQETQYF.

The rearrangement joins TRBV27 to TRBJ2-7, with 8 bases identical to TRBD1. This CDR3 spans 15 amino acids. Germline values: CDR1 MNHEY, CDR2 SMNVEV (reference sequence). The trim removed 2 bases at V and 2 bases at J, leaving 5 bases unmatched. As DNA, the CDR3 is TGTGCCAGCAGTTTAACCGACAGGGGACCCTACGAGCAGTACTTC. It codes for CASSLTDRGPYEQYF.

This sequence joins TRBV7-9 and TRBJ2-5; 7 bases are a match to TRBD2. The ends lost 8 bases at V and 1 base at J; junction bases unmatched: 1. Germline CDR1 SEHNR, CDR2 FQNEAQ (reference sequence). This CDR3 comprises 12 residues. CDR3 bases: TGTGCCAGCGGGGAGGGCCAAGAGACCCAGTACTTC. It encodes CASGEGQETQYF. The complete variable domain, with remaining parts taken from reference TRBV7-9 and TRBJ2-5, reads DTGVSQNPRHKITKRGQNVTFRCDPISEHNRLYWYRQTLGQGPEFLTYFQNEAQLEKSRLLSDRFSAERPKGSFSTLEIQRTEQGDSAMYLCASGEGQETQYFGPGTRLLVL.

The V call is TRBV18, the J call TRBJ1-5; 10 nucleotides agree with TRBD1. Trimming took 3 bases from V and 5 from J; bases not matched to a gene: 4. The CDR3 is made up of 15 amino acids. Germline-derived CDR1 and CDR2 are KGHSH and LQKENI. CDR3 nucleotides: TGTGCCAGCTCACCGTCCGGACAGGGGGATCAGCCCCAGCATTTT. Translating it yields CASSPSGQGDQPQHF.